The next 5 T cell receptor beta chains were all read from a single sample in a study of blood T cell repertoires in COVID-19. Only in-frame clones appear in the TCRdb table, and some are missing; sequencing was by immunoSEQ multiplex PCR. The sample carries approximately 170,000 clones, under 90% recorded once. Sequencing was performed on peripheral blood. Receptor source: a woman older than 75 with acute or convalescent COVID-19.

This CDR3 reads CASSSDRYNQPQHF. In nucleotides, the CDR3 is TGTGCCAGCAGCTCGGACAGGTACAATCAGCCCCAGCATTTT. The chain links TRBV7-9 to TRBJ1-5; 7 bases agree with TRBD1. This CDR3 has 14 residues. Per germline, CDR1 SEHNR and CDR2 FQNEAQ (reference sequence). V lost 4 bases to trimming and J lost 3 bases; unmatched junction nucleotides: 3.

Here the CDR3 DNA reads TGTGCCAGCAGCCCCGGAGGATCCTACGAGCAGTACTTC. Translating gives CASSPGGSYEQYF. V and J are TRBV11-3 and TRBJ2-7; D possibly corresponds to TRBD2 (5 bases). Trimming left V 5 bases short and J 1 base short, with 9 bases between. Germline V gene sequence: CDR1 SGHNT, CDR2 YENEEA. The CDR3 is 13 amino acids.

The table lists this clone with a count of one. V usage is TRBV7-9 and J usage is TRBJ2-3; 11 positions agree with TRBD2. The CDR3 has 17 residues. Germline V gene data show CDR1 as SEHNR and CDR2 as FQNEAQ (reference sequence). With V trimmed by 4 bases and J by 2 bases, 8 bases remained unmatched. CDR3 sequence: CASSSRTSGSYTDTQYF. CDR3 nucleotide sequence: TGTGCCAGCAGCTCCCGGACTAGCGGGTCTTACACAGATACGCAGTATTTT.

This chain connects TRBV15 to TRBJ1-2; TRBD1 matches at 7 bases. V was pared by 1 base and J by 8 bases, with 7 bases of the junction left unmatched. This CDR3 is built from 14 residues. Per the germline V gene, CDR1 is LNHNV and CDR2 is YYDKDF (reference sequence). The CDR3 loop reads CATSRANRGEGYTF. The CDR3 DNA sequence: TGTGCCACCAGCAGAGCCAACAGGGGTGAAGGCTACACCTTC. Variable domain in full (rest from reference TRBV15 and TRBJ1-2): DAMVIQNPRYQVTQFGKPVTLSCSQTLNHNVMYWYQQKSSQAPKLLFHYYDKDFNNEADTPDNFQSRRPNTSFCFLDIRSPGLGDTAMYLCATSRANRGEGYTFGSGTRLTVV.

V usage is TRBV2 and J usage is TRBJ2-2; possibly TRBD1 for D (6 bases). Germline V gene data show CDR1 as SNHLY and CDR2 as FYNNEI. CDR3 length: 15 residues. With 7 bases removed from V and 0 bases from J, the gap between germline ends came to 12 bases. CDR3 in DNA: TGTGCCAGCAAACAGGGTTTTACGAACACCGGGGAGCTGTTTTTT. It yields the protein CASKQGFTNTGELFF.